The 11 T cell receptor beta chains given below trace back to one sample, sequenced in a study of blood T cells in healthy people across ages. The authors ran a second PCR of 7 to 11 cycles using a sample-barcoded 5' primer and a J-beta primer mix. TCRdb reprocessed the 5' RACE reads with MiXCR, giving one entry per CDR3 protein. The sample has roughly 1.9 million distinct CDR3 sequences, about two fifths seen once. Sequencing input: blood. The origin of the receptors is a human donor in good health.

About this clonotype: The junction and the germline gene differ at one end; a read error may be behind it. This chain links TRBV6-6 with TRBJ1-5; tentatively, D is TRBD1 (6 bases). This CDR3 has 14 residues. The V gene's germline CDR1 is MNHNY and CDR2 SVGAGI (reference sequence). The DNA for the CDR3 is TGTGTCAGCAATGGGGGCTTTAGCAATCAGCCCCAGCATTTT. Translated, it gives CVSNGGFSNQPQHF.

This clonotype is a singleton in its sample. The junction differs from germline at one of its ends, possibly a read error. The chain is built from TRBV10-3 and TRBJ2-7; 7 bases are shared with TRBD1. Germline assignment: CDR1 ENHRY and CDR2 SYGVKD. This CDR3 is 15 amino acids long. This CDR3 reads CAITWGQFLSCEQYF. The CDR3, as DNA: TGTGCCATCACATGGGGACAGTTCCTTTCCTGCGAGCAGTACTTC.

This clonotype was observed a few times. The genes are TRBV27 and TRBJ2-2; weak D call: TRBD1 (6 bases). The length of the CDR3 is 14 residues. Germline V gene lookup returns CDR1 MNHEY and CDR2 SMNVEV (reference sequence). V lost 5 bases, J lost 6 bases, and 13 bases lay in between. CDR3 region: CASSNPPGAGELFF. CDR3 bases: TGTGCCAGCAGTAATCCTCCAGGGGCCGGGGAGCTGTTTTTT.

The V call is TRBV13, the J call TRBJ1-1, with a possible D match to TRBD1 (5 bases). The CDR3 covers 17 residues. V lost 2 bases to trimming and J lost 1 base, with 17 bases between them. CDR1 is PRHDT and CDR2 is FYEKMQ in the germline V gene (reference sequence). The CDR3 sequence is CASSLTGSLAKNTEAFF. The CDR3 nucleotides read TGTGCCAGCAGCTTAACAGGCTCCTTAGCTAAGAACACTGAAGCTTTCTTT.

This clonotype was observed a few times. The rearrangement joins TRBV20-1 to TRBJ2-3; D is tentatively TRBD1 or TRBD2 (5 bases each). The ends were cut back, 6 bases at V and 0 bases at J, with 16 bases in the middle. The CDR3 is 15 residues long. Germline CDR1 and CDR2: DFQATT and SNEGSKA (reference sequence). The CDR3 loop reads CSARLRGPSTDTQYF. In nucleotides, the CDR3 is TGCAGTGCAAGGTTAAGGGGACCTAGCACAGATACGCAGTATTTT.

The rearrangement uses TRBV18 and TRBJ1-1; tentative D call: TRBD1 (5 bases). Germline-derived CDR1 and CDR2 are KGHSH and LQKENI. The V end lost 0 bases, the J end lost 5 bases, and 13 bases lay between the germline ends. This CDR3 is built from 15 residues. CDR3 loop: CASSPPAGRETEAFF. The CDR3 nucleotides read TGTGCCAGCTCACCACCGGCAGGGAGGGAAACTGAAGCTTTCTTT.

The chain links TRBV7-3 to TRBJ1-2; TRBD1 matches 9 bases. From germline, CDR1 is SGHTA and CDR2 FQGTGA. The CDR3 is 15 residues long. V was clipped by 2 bases and J by 5 bases; unmatched bases: 6. CDR3 residues: CASSLVSGTGYGYTF. The CDR3 bases are TGTGCCAGCAGCTTAGTATCCGGGACAGGGTATGGCTACACCTTC.

This clonotype was counted many times. The chain carries TRBV6-2 or TRBV6-3 and TRBJ2-3; D unresolved. The CDR3 consists of 14 residues. Germline V CDR1 and CDR2: MNHEY, SVGEGT. V was cut by 0 bases and J by 0 bases, with 4 bases left in between. In DNA, the CDR3 is TGTGCCAGCAGTTACTCGGCCAGCACAGATACGCAGTATTTT. Translated: CASSYSASTDTQYF.

This clonotype has ten or more counts. The V call is TRBV6-1, the J call TRBJ2-1, with TRBD1 identical over 9 bases. Trimming removed 6 bases from V and 8 bases from J; junction bases left unmatched: 11. CDR1 and CDR2 from the germline V gene are MNHNS and SASEGT. This CDR3 comprises 15 residues. CDR3 loop: CASSLAWDREHEQFF. The CDR3 bases are TGTGCCAGCAGCCTCGCCTGGGACAGGGAACATGAGCAGTTCTTC.

This rearrangement joins TRBV27 to TRBJ1-2; D is possibly TRBD1 (6 bases). V was clipped by 5 bases and J by 2 bases, with 9 bases between them. This CDR3 contains 13 residues. Germline V gene lookup returns CDR1 MNHEY and CDR2 SMNVEV (reference sequence). In nucleotides, the CDR3 is TGTGCCAGCAGTATCGGGACAAACTATGGCTACACCTTC. Its protein is CASSIGTNYGYTF.

The rearrangement links TRBV7-2 to TRBJ1-2; D is uncertain. The CDR3 has 14 residues. The germline V gene has CDR1 SGHTA and CDR2 FQGNSA. V was cut by 5 bases and J by 4 bases, with 14 bases left in between. The CDR3: CASSPSGLAYGYTF. The CDR3 region has the DNA TGTGCCAGCAGCCCCTCGGGGTTGGCCTATGGCTACACCTTC.